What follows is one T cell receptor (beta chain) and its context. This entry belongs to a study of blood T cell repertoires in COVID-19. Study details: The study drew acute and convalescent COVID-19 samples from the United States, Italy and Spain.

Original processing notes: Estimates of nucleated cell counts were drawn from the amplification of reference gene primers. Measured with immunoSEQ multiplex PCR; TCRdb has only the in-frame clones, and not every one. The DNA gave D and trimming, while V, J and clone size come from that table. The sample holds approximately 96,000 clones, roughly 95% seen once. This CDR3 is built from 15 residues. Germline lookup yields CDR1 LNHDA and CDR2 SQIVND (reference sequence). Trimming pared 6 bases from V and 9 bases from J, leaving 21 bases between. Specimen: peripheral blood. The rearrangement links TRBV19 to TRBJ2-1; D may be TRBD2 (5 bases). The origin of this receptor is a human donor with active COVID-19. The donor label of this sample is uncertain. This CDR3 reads CASRTATRGPPEQFF. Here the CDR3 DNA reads TGTGCCAGTAGAACAGCAACTAGAGGCCCCCCTGAGCAGTTCTTC.